This T cell receptor (beta chain) was recovered during a study of radiotherapy plus CTLA-4 blockade in lung cancer. Assay used: immunoSEQ multiplex PCR; TCRdb lists only in-frame clones, some missing. The sample consists of 85,000 to 90,000 clones, about 78% of them appearing once. Per germline, CDR1 SGHAT and CDR2 FQNNGV. J gave up 9 bases and V 1 base, and 8 bases lay outside the gene matches. The CDR3 has 16 amino acids. The genes are TRBV11-2 and TRBJ2-1; the match to TRBD2 covers 11 bases. The receptor's source is a human donor with non-small cell lung cancer that progressed on radiotherapy plus ipilimumab. Sample: peripheral blood, taken from a patient treated with radiotherapy plus ipilimumab. The chain's CDR3 is CASSLVLAGGIAEQFF. DNA for the CDR3: TGTGCCAGCAGCTTAGTGTTAGCGGGAGGGATCGCTGAGCAGTTCTTC.